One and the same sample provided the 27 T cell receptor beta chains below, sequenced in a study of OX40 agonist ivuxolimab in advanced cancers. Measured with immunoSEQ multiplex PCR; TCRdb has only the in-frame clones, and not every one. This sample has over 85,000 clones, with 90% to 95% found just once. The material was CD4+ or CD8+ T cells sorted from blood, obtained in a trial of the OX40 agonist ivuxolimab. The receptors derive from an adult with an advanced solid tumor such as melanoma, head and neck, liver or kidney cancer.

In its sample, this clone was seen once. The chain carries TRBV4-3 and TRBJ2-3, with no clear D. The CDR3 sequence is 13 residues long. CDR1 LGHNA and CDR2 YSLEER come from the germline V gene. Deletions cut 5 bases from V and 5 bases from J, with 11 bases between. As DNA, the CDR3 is TGCGCCAGCAGCGGAAGGGCCCGAGATACGCAGTATTTT. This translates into CASSGRARDTQYF.

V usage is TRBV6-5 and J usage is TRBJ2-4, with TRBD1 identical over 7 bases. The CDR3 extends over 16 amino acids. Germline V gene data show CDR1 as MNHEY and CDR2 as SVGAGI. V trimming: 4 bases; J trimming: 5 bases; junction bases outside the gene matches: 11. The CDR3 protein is CASSSSGTATQNIQYF. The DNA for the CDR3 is TGTGCCAGCAGTTCCTCGGGGACAGCGACTCAAAACATTCAGTACTTC.

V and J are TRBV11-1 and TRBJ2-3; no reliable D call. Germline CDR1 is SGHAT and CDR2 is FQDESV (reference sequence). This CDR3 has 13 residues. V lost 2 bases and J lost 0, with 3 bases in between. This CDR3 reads CASSLPSTDTQYF. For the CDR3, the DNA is TGTGCCAGCAGCTTACCCAGCACAGATACGCAGTATTTT.

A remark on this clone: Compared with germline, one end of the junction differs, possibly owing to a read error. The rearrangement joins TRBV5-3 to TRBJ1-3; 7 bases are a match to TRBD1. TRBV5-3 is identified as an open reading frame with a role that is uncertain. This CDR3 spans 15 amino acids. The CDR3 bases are TGTGCCAGCAGCTTGGATCAGGGGGTTGGAAACACCATATATTTT. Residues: CASSLDQGVGNTIYF.

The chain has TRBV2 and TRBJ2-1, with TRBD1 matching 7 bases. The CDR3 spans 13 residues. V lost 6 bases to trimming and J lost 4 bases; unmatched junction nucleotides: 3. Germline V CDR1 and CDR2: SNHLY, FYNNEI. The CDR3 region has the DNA TGTGCCAGCAGGTCAGGGGGTTACAATGAGCAGTTCTTC. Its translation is CASRSGGYNEQFF. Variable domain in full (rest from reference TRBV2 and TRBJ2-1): EPEVTQTPSHQVTQMGQEVILRCVPISNHLYFYWYRQILGQKVEFLVSFYNNEISEKSEIFDDQFSVERPDGSNFTLKIRSTKLEDSAMYFCASRSGGYNEQFFGPGTRLTVL.

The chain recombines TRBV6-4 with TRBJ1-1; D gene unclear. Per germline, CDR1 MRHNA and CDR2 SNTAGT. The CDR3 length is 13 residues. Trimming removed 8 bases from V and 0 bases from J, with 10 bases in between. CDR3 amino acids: CASSATMNTEAFF. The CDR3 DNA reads TGTGCCAGCTCCGCCACCATGAACACTGAAGCTTTCTTT.

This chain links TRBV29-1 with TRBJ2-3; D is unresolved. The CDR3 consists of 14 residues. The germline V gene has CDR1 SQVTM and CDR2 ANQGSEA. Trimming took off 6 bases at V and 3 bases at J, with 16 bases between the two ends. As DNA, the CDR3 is TGCAGCGTCCGCATCGCTCAATGGACAGATACGCAGTATTTT. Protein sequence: CSVRIAQWTDTQYF.

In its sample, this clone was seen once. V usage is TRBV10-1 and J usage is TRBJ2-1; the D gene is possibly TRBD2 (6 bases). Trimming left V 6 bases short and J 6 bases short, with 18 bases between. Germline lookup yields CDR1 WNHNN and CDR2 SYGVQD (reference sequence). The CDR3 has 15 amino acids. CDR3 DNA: TGCGCCAGCAGGGAGAAACTAGCAGGAAGCAATGAGCAGTTCTTC. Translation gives CASREKLAGSNEQFF.

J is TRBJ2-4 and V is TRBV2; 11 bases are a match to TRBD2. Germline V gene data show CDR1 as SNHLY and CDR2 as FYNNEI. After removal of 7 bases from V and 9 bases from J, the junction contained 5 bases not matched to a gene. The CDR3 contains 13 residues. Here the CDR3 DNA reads TGTGCCAGCACCACTGGACTAGCGGGCATTCAGTACTTC. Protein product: CASTTGLAGIQYF.

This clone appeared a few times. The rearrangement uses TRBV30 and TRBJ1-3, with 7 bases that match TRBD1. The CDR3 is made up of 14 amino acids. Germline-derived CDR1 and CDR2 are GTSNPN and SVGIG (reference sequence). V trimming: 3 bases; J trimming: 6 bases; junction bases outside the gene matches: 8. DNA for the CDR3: TGTGCCTGGAGGATCGACAGGGCATCAAACACCATATATTTT. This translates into CAWRIDRASNTIYF.

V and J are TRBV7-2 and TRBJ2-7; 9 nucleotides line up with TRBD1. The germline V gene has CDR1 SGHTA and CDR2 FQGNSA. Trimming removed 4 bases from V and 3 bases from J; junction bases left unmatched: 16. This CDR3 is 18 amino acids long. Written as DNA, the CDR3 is TGTGCCAGCAGCTATTCGACAGGGGGAATTAGCTACCTCTACGAGCAGTACTTC. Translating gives CASSYSTGGISYLYEQYF.

CDR3 sequence (DNA): TGTGCCTGGAGTGTACAAGGGGGGGGACAGCCCCAGCATTTT. It codes for CAWSVQGGGQPQHF. The chain has TRBV30 and TRBJ1-5; weak D call: TRBD1 (6 bases). Trimming removed 0 bases from V and 7 bases from J, with 13 bases in between. The CDR3 runs 14 residues. The germline gives CDR1 GTSNPN, CDR2 SVGIG (reference sequence). The full variable domain, with the rest looked up from reference TRBV30 and TRBJ1-5, is SQTIHQWPATLVQPVGSPLSLECTVEGTSNPNLYWYRQAAGRGLQLLFYSVGIGQISSEVPQNLSASRPQDRQFILSSKKLLLSDSGFYLCAWSVQGGGQPQHFGDGTRLSIL.

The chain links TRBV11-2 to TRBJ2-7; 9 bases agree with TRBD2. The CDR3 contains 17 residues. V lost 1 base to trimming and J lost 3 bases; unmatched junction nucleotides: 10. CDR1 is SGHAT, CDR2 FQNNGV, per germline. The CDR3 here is CASSLGGVVAGDYEQYF. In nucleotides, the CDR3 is TGTGCCAGCAGCTTAGGGGGGGTAGTAGCGGGAGACTACGAGCAGTACTTC.

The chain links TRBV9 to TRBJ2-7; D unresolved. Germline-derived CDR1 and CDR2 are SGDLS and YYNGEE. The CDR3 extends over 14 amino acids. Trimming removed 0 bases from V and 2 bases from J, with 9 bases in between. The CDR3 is CASSVVMAAYEQYF. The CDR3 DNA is TGTGCCAGCAGCGTAGTAATGGCGGCCTACGAGCAGTACTTC.

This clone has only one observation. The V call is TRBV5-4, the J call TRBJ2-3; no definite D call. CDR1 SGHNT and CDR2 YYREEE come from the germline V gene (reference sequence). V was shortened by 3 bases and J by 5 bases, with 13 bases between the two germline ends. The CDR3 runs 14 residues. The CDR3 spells CASSSTDKGDTQYF. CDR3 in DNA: TGTGCCAGCAGCTCCACCGATAAGGGAGATACGCAGTATTTT.

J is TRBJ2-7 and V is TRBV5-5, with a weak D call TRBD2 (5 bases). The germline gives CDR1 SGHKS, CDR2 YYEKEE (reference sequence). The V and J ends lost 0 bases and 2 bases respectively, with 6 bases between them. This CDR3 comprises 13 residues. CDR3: CASSLASTYEQYV. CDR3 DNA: TGTGCCAGCAGCTTGGCTAGCACCTACGAGCAGTACGTC.

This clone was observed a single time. This CDR3 reads CASSPTSSNYGYTF. The CDR3 bases are TGTGCCAGCAGCCCGACATCTTCTAACTATGGCTACACCTTC. The chain uses TRBV28 and TRBJ1-2; D is uncertain. CDR1 is MDHEN, CDR2 SYDVKM, per germline. The CDR3 sequence is 14 residues long. The V end lost 6 bases, the J end lost 0 bases, and 11 bases lay between the germline ends.

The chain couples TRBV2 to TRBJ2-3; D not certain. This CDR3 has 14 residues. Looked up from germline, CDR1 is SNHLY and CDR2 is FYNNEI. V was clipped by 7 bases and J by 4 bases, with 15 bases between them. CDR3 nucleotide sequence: TGTGCCAGCAAGAACGAGGTGTTGGCAGATACGCAGTATTTT. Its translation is CASKNEVLADTQYF.

The CDR3 DNA is TGTGCCAGCAGCCAAGGGGGGGATAGGGAAAAACTGTTTTTT. This sequence encodes CASSQGGDREKLFF. The rearrangement uses TRBV4-2 and TRBJ1-4; D possibly corresponds to TRBD1 (5 bases). CDR1 is LGHNA, CDR2 YNFKEQ, per germline. The CDR3 length is 14 residues. Trimming left V 1 base short and J 8 bases short, with 11 bases between.

Here the CDR3 DNA reads TGCGCCAGCAGCTTGAATAGCCTTACAGATACGCAGTATTTT. Encoded protein: CASSLNSLTDTQYF. V usage is TRBV5-1 and J usage is TRBJ2-3; no clear D. Germline V gene sequence: CDR1 SGHRS, CDR2 YFSETQ. The CDR3 runs to 14 residues. V was shortened by 1 base and J by 3 bases, with 9 bases between the two germline ends.

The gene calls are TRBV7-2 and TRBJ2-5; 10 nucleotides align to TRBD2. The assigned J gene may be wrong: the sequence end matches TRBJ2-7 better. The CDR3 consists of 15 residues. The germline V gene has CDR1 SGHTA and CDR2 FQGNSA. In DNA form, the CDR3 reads TGTGCCAGCAGCTTAGCTAGCGGGGGGCCCTACGAGCAGTACTTC. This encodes CASSLASGGPYEQYF.

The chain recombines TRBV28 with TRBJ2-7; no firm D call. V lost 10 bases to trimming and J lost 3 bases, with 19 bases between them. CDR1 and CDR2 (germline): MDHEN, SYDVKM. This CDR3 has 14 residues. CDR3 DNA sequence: TGTGCCACGACAAGACCCTCGGTAGGCTACGAGCAGTACTTC. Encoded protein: CATTRPSVGYEQYF.

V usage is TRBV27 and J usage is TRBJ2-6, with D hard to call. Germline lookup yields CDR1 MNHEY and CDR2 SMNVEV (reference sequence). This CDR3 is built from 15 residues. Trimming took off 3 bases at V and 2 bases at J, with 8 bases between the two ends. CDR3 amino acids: CASSFGRAGANVLTF. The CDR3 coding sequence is TGTGCCAGCAGTTTCGGTCGGGCTGGGGCCAACGTCCTGACTTTC.

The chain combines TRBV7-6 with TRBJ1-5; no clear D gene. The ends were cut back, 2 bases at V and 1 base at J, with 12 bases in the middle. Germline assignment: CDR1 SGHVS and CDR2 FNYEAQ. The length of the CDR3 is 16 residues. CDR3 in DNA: TGTGCCAGCAGCTTATCAGCAGGTGGGAGCAATCAGCCCCAGCATTTT. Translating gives CASSLSAGGSNQPQHF. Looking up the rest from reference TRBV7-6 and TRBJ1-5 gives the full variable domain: GAGVSQSPRYKVTKRGQDVALRCDPISGHVSLYWYRQALGQGPEFLTYFNYEAQQDKSGLPNDRFSAERPEGSISTLTIQRTEQRDSAMYRCASSLSAGGSNQPQHFGDGTRLSIL.

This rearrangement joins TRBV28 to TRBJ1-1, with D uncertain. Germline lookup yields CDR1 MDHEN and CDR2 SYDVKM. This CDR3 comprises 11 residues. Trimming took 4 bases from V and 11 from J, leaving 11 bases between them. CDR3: CASSSGFSAFF. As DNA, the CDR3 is TGTGCCAGCAGTTCGGGGTTCTCGGCTTTCTTT.

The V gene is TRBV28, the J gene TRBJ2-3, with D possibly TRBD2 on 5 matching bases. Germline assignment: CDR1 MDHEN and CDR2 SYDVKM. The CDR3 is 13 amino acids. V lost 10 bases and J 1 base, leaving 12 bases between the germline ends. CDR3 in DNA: TGTGCCACCTTGCACGGGGGCACAGATACGCAGTATTTT. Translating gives CATLHGGTDTQYF. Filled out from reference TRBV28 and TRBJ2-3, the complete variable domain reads DVKVTQSSRYLVKRTGEKVFLECVQDMDHENMFWYRQDPGLGLRLIYFSYDVKMKEKGDIPEGYSVSREKKERFSLILESASTNQTSMYLCATLHGGTDTQYFGPGTRLTVL.

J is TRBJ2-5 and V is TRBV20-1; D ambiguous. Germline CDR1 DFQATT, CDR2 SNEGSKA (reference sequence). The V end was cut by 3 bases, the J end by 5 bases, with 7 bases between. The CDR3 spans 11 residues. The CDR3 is CSASIGETQYF. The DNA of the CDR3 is TGCAGTGCTAGCATCGGGGAGACCCAGTACTTC.